Listed below are T cell receptor beta chains from one sample, sequenced in a study of immune cell composition in non-small cell lung cancer. The table came from immunoSEQ multiplex PCR; TCRdb's copy has only in-frame clones and leaves some out. Found here are around 2,300 clones, 60% to 85% of them singletons; the top ten hold 5.3%. The sequenced material came from lung tumor tissue. The receptors derive from a human donor with non-small cell lung cancer. Each CDR3 is given with its conserved first and last residue. The D gene is left open where the match is weak. Clone size is stated in some rows and not others, as once, few, many or a class when expanded.

d_call clone_size j_call v_call cdr3_aa cdr3_nt
TRBD1 few TRBJ1-1 TRBV18 CASSPPGTGLSTEAFF TGTGCCAGCTCACCACCGGGGACAGGGCTAAGTACTGAAGCTTTCTTT
TRBD1 NA TRBJ2-7 TRBV7-2 CASSLQAGTGLYEQYF TGTGCCAGCAGCTTACAGGCCGGGACAGGGTTATACGAGCAGTACTTC
TRBD2 NA TRBJ2-1 TRBV4-2 CASSQDQTSGRGEQFF TGTGCCAGCAGCCAGGATCAGACTAGCGGGAGGGGGGAGCAGTTCTTC
TRBD1 once TRBJ2-7 TRBV5-1 CASSAGTVTYEQYF TGCGCCAGCAGTGCCGGGACAGTCACCTACGAGCAGTACTTC
TRBD1 NA TRBJ2-2 TRBV28 CASRTSTGILGGELFF TGTGCCAGCAGGACGTCGACAGGGATTCTTGGCGGGGAGCTGTTTTTT
TRBD2 once TRBJ2-7 TRBV5-1 CASSLTTSGLYYEQYF TGCGCCAGCAGCTTGACCACTAGCGGGCTTTACTACGAGCAGTACTTC
TRBD1 NA TRBJ1-1 TRBV28 CASSPQTGNMNTEAFF TGTGCCAGCAGTCCCCAGACAGGGAACATGAACACTGAAGCTTTCTTT
NA NA TRBJ1-2 TRBV5-4 CASSLGGRGRGHGYTF TGTGCCAGCAGCTTAGGTGGCAGGGGCCGAGGACATGGCTACACCTTC
NA few TRBJ1-2 TRBV25-1 CATRRVYGYTF TGTGCCACCCGGAGGGTCTATGGCTACACCTTC
NA NA TRBJ1-5 TRBV7-6 CASSLATGPQHF TGTGCCAGCAGCTTAGCGACGGGGCCCCAGCATTTT
NA NA TRBJ2-2 TRBV11-1 CASSFYFVTANTGELFF TGTGCCAGCAGCTTTTATTTCGTGACAGCGAACACCGGGGAGCTGTTTTTT
NA NA TRBJ2-3 TRBV4-2 CASSPGNGGDTQYF TGTGCCAGCAGCCCCGGAAACGGAGGTGATACGCAGTATTTT
NA NA TRBJ1-1 TRBV28 CASSFEGYKPEAFF TGTGCCAGCAGTTTCGAGGGTTATAAACCTGAAGCTTTCTTT
NA NA TRBJ2-2 TRBV21-1 CASSITGKGITGELFF TGTGCCAGCAGCATTACAGGAAAGGGTATCACCGGGGAGCTGTTTTTT
TRBD1 NA TRBJ2-1 TRBV9 CASSVEGQGGNEQFF TGTGCCAGCAGCGTAGAAGGACAGGGGGGCAATGAGCAGTTCTTC
NA NA TRBJ2-2 TRBV2 CASRDSNTGELFF TGTGCCAGCAGGGACTCCAACACCGGGGAGCTGTTTTTT
TRBD1 once TRBJ1-3 TRBV28 CAIRDRAMGNTIYF TGTGCCATCAGGGACAGGGCGATGGGAAACACCATATATTTT